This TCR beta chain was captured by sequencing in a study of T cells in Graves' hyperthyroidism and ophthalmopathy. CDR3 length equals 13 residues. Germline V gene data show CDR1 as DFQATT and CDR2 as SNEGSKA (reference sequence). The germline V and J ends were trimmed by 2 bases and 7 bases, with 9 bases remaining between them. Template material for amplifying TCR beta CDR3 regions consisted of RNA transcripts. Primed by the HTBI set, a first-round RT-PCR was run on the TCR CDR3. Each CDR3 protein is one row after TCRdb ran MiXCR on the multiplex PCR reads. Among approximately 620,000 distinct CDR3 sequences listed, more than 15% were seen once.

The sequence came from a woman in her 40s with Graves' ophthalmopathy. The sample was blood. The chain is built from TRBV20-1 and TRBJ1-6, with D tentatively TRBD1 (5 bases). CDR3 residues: CSARFRGNSPLHF. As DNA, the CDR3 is TGCAGTGCTAGATTTCGGGGGAATTCACCCCTCCACTTT.